This T cell receptor beta chain originates from a study of T cell repertoires in cytomegalovirus infection (dated by TCRdb to the late 2010s). For the study in its entirety: Donor HLA type was relevant to the analysis, because carriage of CMV infection together with the matching HLA type was indicated by public TCR beta signatures.

Sequencing instrument: Illumina HiSeq 1500. TCRdb trimmed public reads at Q25 via fastp, called clones via MiXCR and kept in-frame beta chains. Entries that share a CDR3 protein sequence are merged under the most common genes and DNA. In this sample the table shows about 740,000 distinct CDR3 sequences, roughly 36% of which occur a single time. The ten largest clonotypes hold 2.8% of the sample. In the germline V gene, CDR1 corresponds to MNHEY and CDR2 to SVGEGT. Taken from cysteine to phenylalanine, the CDR3 has 16 residues. Only CDR3 DNA remains: 48 bases, in frame from the first base. The junction shows trimming of 4 bases on V and 0 bases on J, and the gene matches do not reach 5 bases of it. Note on this clonotype: Its antigen has not been determined. It has no much larger one-base neighbor in the sample; base qualities were not kept.

Overall results and qualifications from the work: The ex vivo response was dominated by HLA-C-restricted CMV-specific TCR beta clonotypes, and the single most frequent clonotype in two of eight donors was supplied by these HLA-C-restricted clonotypes. In both this cohort and an independent cohort of more than 350 donors, the cumulative frequency of public TCR beta family members distinguished carriers of CMV infection plus the relevant HLA type.

The sequence was obtained from a human donor in good health (CMV status not recorded). Some clones in this sample may be carry-over from other donors' samples. Here the chain combines TRBV6-2 or TRBV6-3 and TRBJ2-1; the junction holds 8 bases that match TRBD1. Sequencing input: PBMCs. The CDR3 sequence is CASSWGQALSYNEQFF. The nucleotides read TGTGCCAGCAGTTGGGGACAGGCCCTCTCCTACAATGAGCAGTTCTTC.